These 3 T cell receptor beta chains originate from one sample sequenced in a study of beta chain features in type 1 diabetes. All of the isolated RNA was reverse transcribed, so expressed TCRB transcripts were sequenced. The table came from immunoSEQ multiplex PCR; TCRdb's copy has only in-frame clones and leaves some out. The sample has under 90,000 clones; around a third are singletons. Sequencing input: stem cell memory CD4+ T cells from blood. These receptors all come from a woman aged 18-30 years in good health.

DNA of the CDR3: TGTGCCAGCTCACCACCGGAGACGACCACTGAAGCTTTCTTT. Protein: CASSPPETTTEAFF. The chain has TRBV18 and TRBJ1-1; D is unresolved. Trimming pared 0 bases from V and 4 bases from J, leaving 9 bases between. The CDR3 length is 14 residues. Germline CDR1 and CDR2: KGHSH and LQKENI.

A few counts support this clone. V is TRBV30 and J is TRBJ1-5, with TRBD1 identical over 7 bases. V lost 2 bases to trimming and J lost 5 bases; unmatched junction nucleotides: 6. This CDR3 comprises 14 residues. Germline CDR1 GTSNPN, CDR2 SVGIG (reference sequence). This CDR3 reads CAWSRPGQYQPQHF. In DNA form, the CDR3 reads TGTGCCTGGAGTCGCCCGGGACAGTATCAGCCCCAGCATTTT.

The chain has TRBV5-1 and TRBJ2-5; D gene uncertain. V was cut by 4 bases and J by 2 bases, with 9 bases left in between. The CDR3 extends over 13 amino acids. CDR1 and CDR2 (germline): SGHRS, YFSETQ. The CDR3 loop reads CASSDQVQETQYF. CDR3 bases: TGCGCCAGCAGCGACCAGGTTCAAGAGACCCAGTACTTC.